The TCR beta chain described here comes from a study of T cells after yellow fever vaccination. General study results and limits: A small share of clonotypes appeared in both CD4 and CD8 compartments. Reappearing after the booster were most of the clones from primary vaccination (approximately 96% CD4, 85% to 90% CD8). The study noted that FACS-sorted repertoires could contain abundant clonotypes contaminating from the bulk population.

The length of the CDR3 is 14 residues. Trimming left V 0 bases short and J 8 bases short, with 11 bases between. Per germline, CDR1 MNHEY and CDR2 SVGAGI. The table lists this clonotype with a few counts. As yet, its antigen is unknown. In TCRdb, the 5' RACE reads were re-called with MiXCR into one record per CDR3 protein. This sample has some 300,000 distinct CDR3 sequences, with about 10% found just once. The sequence was collected from a man aged 18 to 29 who received the YFV17D yellow fever vaccine. The material sequenced was CD4+ T cells sorted from PBMCs, taken 45 days after the yellow fever booster vaccination. V and J are TRBV6-5 and TRBJ2-1, with TRBD1 as a possible D gene (5 bases). In DNA, the CDR3 is TGTGCCAGCAGTTACTCGGGCAGGGTGGATGAGCAGTTCTTC. Residues: CASSYSGRVDEQFF.